This is a list of T cell receptor beta chains from one sample in a study of blood T cell repertoires in COVID-19. Using immunoSEQ multiplex PCR, the repertoire was profiled, and TCRdb retains in-frame clones only, with some absent. The profile shows approximately 190,000 clones, about 86% of them singletons. The sequencing sample was made of peripheral blood. All receptors come from a man aged 25 to 40 with active or convalescent COVID-19. The CDR3 runs from the conserved cysteine through the conserved F or W. Fields, in order: D gene, J gene, V gene, clone size, CDR3 protein, CDR3 DNA. D genes are given only for firm matches. For some rows the clone size is stated as once, few or many, or as a class when expanded; others skip it.

>TRBD1|TRBJ1-4|TRBV6-6|once
CASSPGMDRVNEKLFF
TGTGCCAGCAGCCCTGGGATGGACAGGGTTAATGAAAAACTGTTTTTT
>TRBD1|TRBJ1-1|TRBV6-5|NA
CASSYRGQGAEAFF
TGTGCCAGCAGTTACCGTGGACAGGGCGCTGAAGCTTTCTTT
>TRBD1|TRBJ2-1|TRBV6-1|once
CASSDRDRVYNEQFF
TGTGCCAGCAGTGACCGGGACAGGGTATACAATGAGCAGTTCTTC
>NA|TRBJ1-1|TRBV7-3|NA
CATRANGGMNTEAFF
TGTGCCACCCGGGCGAATGGGGGGATGAACACTGAAGCTTTCTTT
>NA|TRBJ1-1|TRBV4-3|few
CASSQGGGSSWQKAEAFF
TGCGCCAGCAGCCAAGGGGGGGGTTCTTCGTGGCAGAAGGCTGAAGCTTTCTTT
>TRBD1|TRBJ2-4|TRBV30|NA
CAWDREAKNIQYF
TGTGCCTGGGACAGGGAAGCCAAAAACATTCAGTACTTC
>TRBD1|TRBJ1-5|TRBV24-1|once
CATSDSGTGNQPQHF
TGTGCCACCAGTGATTCCGGGACAGGGAACCAGCCCCAGCATTTT
>NA|TRBJ2-1|TRBV5-4|NA
CASSLDGYNEQFF
TGTGCCAGCAGCTTGGACGGGTACAATGAGCAGTTCTTC
>TRBD2|TRBJ2-5|TRBV6-6|once
CASSKRLAGQETQYF
TGTGCCAGCAGTAAAAGACTAGCGGGGCAAGAGACCCAGTACTTC
>TRBD1|TRBJ1-2|TRBV30|few
CAWRAETGGAGYGYTF
TGTGCCTGGAGGGCTGAAACAGGGGGCGCGGGCTATGGCTACACCTTC
>NA|TRBJ1-2|TRBV14|NA
CASSQGPTGTPDGYTF
TGTGCCAGCAGCCAAGGGCCTACCGGGACTCCGGACGGCTACACCTTC
>TRBD2|TRBJ2-3|TRBV6-4|NA
CASSDAGGNTQYF
TGTGCCAGCAGTGACGCGGGGGGGAATACGCAGTATTTT
>TRBD2|TRBJ2-1|TRBV3-1/TRBV3-2|NA
CASSQDSGGGLAGGMFSYNEQFF
TGTGCCAGCAGCCAAGATTCTGGAGGGGGACTAGCGGGAGGAATGTTCTCCTACAATGAGCAGTTCTTC
>NA|TRBJ1-4|TRBV2|NA
CASSAGAGLGEKLFF
TGTGCCAGCAGTGCAGGGGCAGGGTTAGGTGAAAAACTGTTTTTT
>NA|TRBJ1-6|TRBV7-9|NA
CASSPGGVGSPLHF
TGTGCCAGCAGCCCGGGAGGGGTGGGTTCACCCCTCCACTTT
>TRBD1|TRBJ1-2|TRBV7-8|NA
CASTTVRTGSGYTF
TGTGCCAGCACCACCGTACGGACAGGGAGTGGCTACACCTTC
>NA|TRBJ2-5|TRBV4-3|NA
CASSQELGLTQETQYF
TGCGCCAGCAGCCAAGAGTTGGGGCTTACTCAGGAGACCCAGTACTTC
>TRBD2|TRBJ2-1|TRBV2|NA
CASGTSASYNEQFF
TGTGCCAGCGGGACTAGCGCCTCCTACAATGAGCAGTTCTTC
>TRBD1|TRBJ1-6|TRBV28|once
CASRPSTRDRGYNSPLHF
TGTGCCAGCAGGCCCTCAACCCGGGACAGGGGCTATAATTCACCCCTCCACTTT
>TRBD1|TRBJ1-4|TRBV27|NA
CASSPRQGGGEKLFF
TGTGCCAGCAGTCCAAGACAGGGAGGAGGTGAAAAACTGTTTTTT
>TRBD1|TRBJ1-4|TRBV11-3|NA
CASSFRNRGSKGTNEKLFF
TGTGCCAGCAGCTTCCGCAACAGGGGGTCTAAAGGGACTAATGAAAAACTGTTTTTT
>NA|TRBJ1-3|TRBV2|NA
CASSEYLPRDTIYF
TGTGCCAGCAGTGAATACTTACCCCGCGACACCATATATTTT
>TRBD1|TRBJ2-3|TRBV28|NA
CASSVMTGGTDTQYF
TGTGCCAGCAGTGTGATGACAGGGGGCACAGATACGCAGTATTTT
>NA|TRBJ2-1|TRBV5-1|NA
CASSLNFNEQFF
TGCGCCAGCAGCTTGAACTTCAATGAGCAGTTCTTC
>NA|TRBJ2-7|TRBV5-1|once
CASSFGGYEQYF
TGCGCCAGCAGCTTCGGAGGCTACGAGCAGTACTTC
>TRBD1|TRBJ1-1|TRBV7-9|NA
CASSWDRGQAFF
TGTGCCAGCAGTTGGGACAGGGGGCAAGCTTTCTTT
>NA|TRBJ2-1|TRBV4-1|NA
CASSQDLAGPYNEQFF
TGCGCCAGCAGCCAAGATCTGGCGGGACCATACAATGAGCAGTTCTTC
>NA|TRBJ1-2|TRBV5-6|NA
CASSLEGKGYYGYTF
TGTGCCAGCAGCTTGGAGGGGAAGGGATACTATGGCTACACCTTC
>NA|TRBJ1-1|TRBV19|NA
CASVDLGWTDNTEAFF
TGTGCCAGTGTGGACTTGGGTTGGACAGACAACACTGAAGCTTTCTTT
>NA|TRBJ1-2|TRBV9|NA
CASSVDTDNGYTF
TGTGCCAGCAGCGTAGATACAGATAATGGCTACACCTTC
>TRBD2|TRBJ2-5|TRBV6-5|once
CASSDIAGGSETQYF
TGTGCCAGCAGCGATATAGCGGGAGGGAGTGAGACCCAGTACTTC
>TRBD1|TRBJ1-4|TRBV7-6|NA
CASSDQGGGNEKLFF
TGTGCCAGCAGCGATCAGGGGGGCGGTAATGAAAAACTGTTTTTT
>NA|TRBJ2-4|TRBV18|NA
CASSAGNPKNIQYF
TGTGCCAGCTCGGCAGGGAATCCAAAAAACATTCAGTACTTC
>TRBD2|TRBJ2-5|TRBV9|NA
CASSQSAGGAIETQYF
TGTGCCAGCAGCCAGTCGGCGGGGGGGGCCATAGAGACCCAGTACTTC
>NA|TRBJ2-1|TRBV28|NA
CASSLQGYNEQFF
TGTGCCAGCAGTCTCCAGGGGTACAATGAGCAGTTCTTC
>TRBD1|TRBJ2-2|TRBV2|NA
CASSEDRGHAGELFF
TGTGCCAGCAGTGAGGACAGGGGGCACGCCGGGGAGCTGTTTTTT
>NA|TRBJ2-3|TRBV5-1|NA
CASSLWVPGGTDTQYF
TGCGCCAGCAGCTTGTGGGTGCCGGGGGGCACAGATACGCAGTATTTT
>TRBD1|TRBJ2-2|TRBV10-2|NA
CASEDRGELFF
TGCGCCAGCGAGGACAGGGGGGAGCTGTTTTTT
>TRBD1|TRBJ1-2|TRBV19|NA
CASSSDRRYGYTF
TGTGCCAGTAGTTCGGACAGGAGATATGGCTACACCTTC
>NA|TRBJ1-2|TRBV28|NA
CASFGGTGGRSSGYTF
TGTGCCAGCTTTGGGGGGACGGGGGGAAGGAGTTCTGGCTACACCTTC
>NA|TRBJ1-2|TRBV27|NA
CASSLSVLGADNYGYTF
TGTGCCAGCAGTTTATCAGTTTTGGGGGCAGATAACTATGGCTACACCTTC
>NA|TRBJ1-4|TRBV9|NA
CASSGGEGGGEKLFF
TGTGCCAGCAGCGGTGGGGAGGGAGGAGGCGAAAAACTGTTTTTT
>NA|TRBJ2-2|TRBV19|NA
CASSINKRELFF
TGTGCCAGTAGTATTAACAAAAGGGAGCTGTTTTTT